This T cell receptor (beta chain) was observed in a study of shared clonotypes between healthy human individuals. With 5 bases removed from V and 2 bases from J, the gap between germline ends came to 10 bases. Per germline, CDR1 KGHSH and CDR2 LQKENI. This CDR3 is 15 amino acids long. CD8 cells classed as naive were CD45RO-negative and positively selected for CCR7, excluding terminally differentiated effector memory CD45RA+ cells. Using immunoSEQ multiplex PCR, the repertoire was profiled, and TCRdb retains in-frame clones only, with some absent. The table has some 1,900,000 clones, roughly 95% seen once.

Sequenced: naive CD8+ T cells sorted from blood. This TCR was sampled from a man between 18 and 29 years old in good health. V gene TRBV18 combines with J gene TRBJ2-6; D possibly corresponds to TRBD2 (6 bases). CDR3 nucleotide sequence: TGTGCCAGCTCATCGTCGGGGGCTGGGGCCAACGTCCTGACTTTC. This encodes CASSSSGAGANVLTF.